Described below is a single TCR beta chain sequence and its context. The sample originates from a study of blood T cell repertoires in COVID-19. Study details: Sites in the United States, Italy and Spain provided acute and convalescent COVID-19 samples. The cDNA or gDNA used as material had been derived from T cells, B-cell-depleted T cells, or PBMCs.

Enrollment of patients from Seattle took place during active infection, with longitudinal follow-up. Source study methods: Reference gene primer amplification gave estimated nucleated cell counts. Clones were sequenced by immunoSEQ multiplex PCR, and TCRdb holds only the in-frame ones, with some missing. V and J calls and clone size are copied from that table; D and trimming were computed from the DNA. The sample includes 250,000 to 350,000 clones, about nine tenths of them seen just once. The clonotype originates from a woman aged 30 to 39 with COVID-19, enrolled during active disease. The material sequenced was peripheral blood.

The CDR3 DNA follows: TGTGCCAGTAGTATCGGTCCCGGGAGTGAGAACATTCAGTACTTC. Amino acid sequence: CASSIGPGSENIQYF. The V gene is TRBV19, the J gene TRBJ2-4; D may be TRBD2 (6 bases). CDR1 and CDR2 from the germline V gene are LNHDA and SQIVND (reference sequence). CDR3 size: 15 residues. Between the trimmed V and J ends, which lost 3 bases and 7 bases, there was a span of 16 bases.